These 21 T cell receptor beta chains share one sample of origin, sequenced in a study of T cells in Graves' hyperthyroidism and ophthalmopathy. The TCR beta CDR3 regions underwent amplification using RNA transcripts as the source. TCR CDR3 underwent first-round RT-PCR with the HTBI primer set. TCRdb analysed the multiplex PCR reads with MiXCR anew, one entry per CDR3 protein. The sample holds 530,000 or so distinct CDR3 sequences; around 22% are singletons and the top ten take around 11%. Source material: blood. The receptors derive from a woman aged 25 to 39 with Graves' ophthalmopathy.

At least ten counts were recorded for this clonotype. V and J are TRBV12-3 or TRBV12-4 and TRBJ2-2; D gene uncertain. V lost 6 bases to trimming and J lost 6 bases, with 8 bases between them. The CDR3 sequence is 12 residues long. CDR3 coding DNA: TGTGCCAGCAGGGAGCCGGCCGGGGAGCTGTTTTTT. This sequence encodes CASREPAGELFF.

Regarding this clonotype: It may be a read error: a sequence one base away is much more abundant. This likely comes from a read error, as the CDR3 has no conserved phenylalanine or tryptophan at its end. This chain connects TRBV19 to TRBJ2-7, with 8 bases lining up with TRBD2. V gave up 6 bases and J gave up 1 base; unmatched junction bases: 8. Germline V gene data show CDR1 as LNHDA and CDR2 as SQIVND (reference sequence). The CDR3 is 15 residues long. CDR3 sequence (DNA): TGTGCCAGTAGCCCCCCGGGAGGGGGATCCTACGAGCAGTACCTC. Protein sequence: CASSPPGGGSYEQYL.

This clonotype has only a few counts. The rearrangement uses TRBV6-1 and TRBJ1-2; D is unclear. This CDR3 comprises 13 residues. Germline V gene data show CDR1 as MNHNS and CDR2 as SASEGT. With 6 bases removed from V and 1 base from J, the gap between germline ends came to 9 bases. This chain's CDR3 is CASRLQINYGYTF. CDR3 coding DNA: TGTGCCAGCAGGCTCCAGATTAACTATGGCTACACCTTC.

The chain recombines TRBV2 with TRBJ1-2, with D possibly TRBD1 on 5 matching bases. Trimming removed 7 bases from V and 8 bases from J, with 14 bases in between. Per germline, CDR1 SNHLY and CDR2 FYNNEI. The CDR3 consists of 12 residues. The CDR3 DNA follows: TGTGCCAGCACGCGGCAGGGAGGGGGCTACACCTTC. It is translated as CASTRQGGGYTF.

This clonotype was observed many times. V gene TRBV9 combines with J gene TRBJ2-7, with TRBD2 as a possible D gene (6 bases). Trimming left V 0 bases short and J 1 base short, with 11 bases between. The CDR3 contains 15 residues. The V gene's germline CDR1 is SGDLS and CDR2 YYNGEE. Here the CDR3 reads CASSVAGSGSYEQYF. The CDR3 region has the DNA TGTGCCAGCAGCGTAGCGGGGAGCGGGTCCTACGAGCAGTACTTC. The complete variable domain, with remaining parts taken from reference TRBV9 and TRBJ2-7, reads DSGVTQTPKHLITATGQRVTLRCSPRSGDLSVYWYQQSLDQGLQFLIQYYNGEERAKGNILERFSAQQFPDLHSELNLSSLELGDSALYFCASSVAGSGSYEQYFGPGTRLTVT.

The genes are TRBV6-2 or TRBV6-3 and TRBJ1-1, with 7 bases lining up with TRBD1. The V gene's germline CDR1 is MNHEY and CDR2 SVGEGT. The ends lost 0 bases at V and 0 bases at J; junction bases unmatched: 13. The CDR3 is 19 residues long. The CDR3 is CASSYSPQRDSRMNTEAFF. The CDR3 nucleotides read TGTGCCAGCAGTTACTCCCCCCAGCGGGACAGTCGTATGAACACTGAAGCTTTCTTT.

This chain uses TRBV2 with TRBJ1-5; 8 bases map to TRBD1. Germline V gene data show CDR1 as SNHLY and CDR2 as FYNNEI. This CDR3 has 14 amino acids. With 4 bases clipped from V and 7 bases from J, the junction kept 6 bases outside the gene matches. CDR3 loop: CASSVGTGLQPQHF. The DNA for the CDR3 is TGTGCCAGCAGTGTGGGGACAGGTCTGCAGCCCCAGCATTTT.

This CDR3 is CSARASRSGNTIYF. The CDR3 region has the DNA TGCAGTGCTAGGGCCAGCCGCTCTGGAAACACCATATATTTT. The chain has TRBV20-1 and TRBJ1-3; D remains unclear. Germline values: CDR1 DFQATT, CDR2 SNEGSKA (reference sequence). This CDR3 contains 14 residues. V gave up 3 bases and J gave up 0 bases, with 9 bases separating them.

In its sample, this clonotype was seen many times. The V call is TRBV5-1, the J call TRBJ2-7, with D possibly being TRBD2 (6 bases). Germline V gene lookup returns CDR1 SGHRS and CDR2 YFSETQ. Trimming left V 0 bases short and J 5 bases short, with 18 bases between. The CDR3 totals 16 residues. The CDR3 loop reads CASSLGPGRKCNEQYF. DNA of the CDR3: TGCGCCAGCAGCTTGGGACCGGGGAGGAAGTGTAACGAGCAGTACTTC. Based on the CDR3 plus reference TRBV5-1 and TRBJ2-7, the full variable domain is KAGVTQTPRYLIKTRGQQVTLSCSPISGHRSVSWYQQTPGQGLQFLFEYFSETQRNKGNFPGRFSGRQFSNSRSEMNVSTLELGDSALYLCASSLGPGRKCNEQYFGPGTRLTVT.

This clonotype occurred many times. The V gene is TRBV6-7, the J gene TRBJ2-5; no clear D. TRBV6-7 belongs to the ORF category, with a function that is uncertain. With 0 bases removed from V and 4 bases from J, the gap between germline ends came to 6 bases. The CDR3 consists of 13 residues. This CDR3 is CASSYSLRETQYF. In DNA, the CDR3 is TGTGCCAGCAGTTACTCCCTAAGAGAGACCCAGTACTTC.

This sequence joins TRBV2 and TRBJ2-7, with D perhaps matching TRBD1 (6 bases). CDR1 and CDR2 from the germline V gene are SNHLY and FYNNEI. Between the trimmed V and J ends, which lost 3 bases and 2 bases, there was a span of 17 bases. This CDR3 region has 16 residues. For the CDR3, the DNA is TGTGCCAGCAGTGAGGACCCAGGGGCCGGGACCTACGAGCAGTACTTC. Its translation: CASSEDPGAGTYEQYF. Using reference TRBV2 and TRBJ2-7 for the parts outside the CDR3, the full variable domain is EPEVTQTPSHQVTQMGQEVILRCVPISNHLYFYWYRQILGQKVEFLVSFYNNEISEKSEIFDDQFSVERPDGSNFTLKIRSTKLEDSAMYFCASSEDPGAGTYEQYFGPGTRLTVT.

V and J are TRBV28 and TRBJ1-5; 8 bases are shared with TRBD1. The V and J ends lost 6 bases and 7 bases, in that order; junction bases with no gene match: 11. The CDR3 covers 15 residues. CDR1 and CDR2 (germline): MDHEN, SYDVKM. The CDR3 region has the DNA TGTGCCAGCAGCAGGACAGGGCGTGACTTGCAGCCCCAGCATTTT. This sequence encodes CASSRTGRDLQPQHF.

This clonotype was seen ten or more times. The chain's CDR3 is CASSLPGETEAFF. The CDR3 DNA sequence: TGTGCCAGCAGTTTGCCAGGGGAGACTGAAGCTTTCTTT. V gene TRBV27 combines with J gene TRBJ1-1; TRBD1 might be the D (6 bases). Looked up from germline, CDR1 is MNHEY and CDR2 is SMNVEV (reference sequence). The CDR3 runs 13 residues. V was pared by 3 bases and J by 5 bases, with 10 bases between.

This clonotype was counted many times. V usage is TRBV10-3 and J usage is TRBJ1-1; D is possibly TRBD1 (5 bases). Germline V gene lookup returns CDR1 ENHRY and CDR2 SYGVKD. V was clipped by 8 bases and J by 4 bases, with 8 bases between them. This CDR3 contains 11 residues. The CDR3 loop is CAIAGGTEAFF. The CDR3 region has the DNA TGTGCCATCGCCGGGGGCACTGAAGCTTTCTTT.

The V gene is TRBV2, the J gene TRBJ2-5, with TRBD2 identical over 7 bases. With V trimmed by 9 bases and J by 1 base, 8 bases remained unmatched. Germline V gene lookup returns CDR1 SNHLY and CDR2 FYNNEI. CDR3 size: 14 residues. CDR3 nucleotides: TGTGCCAGGAAGAGGGAGGGGACCCAAGAGACCCAGTACTTC. It encodes CARKREGTQETQYF.

As concerns this clonotype: One base away lies a much larger clone, so this may be a sequencing read error. The CDR3 DNA is TGCGCCAGCAGCTTTGGGCCAGGGGGCGGAGAGACCCATTACTTC. Protein: CASSFGPGGGETHYF. The chain employs TRBV5-1 and TRBJ2-5; 8 nucleotides agree with TRBD1. Germline lookup yields CDR1 SGHRS and CDR2 YFSETQ. The CDR3 extends over 15 amino acids.

This chain links TRBV5-1 with TRBJ2-2; no clear D gene. Germline V gene lookup returns CDR1 SGHRS and CDR2 YFSETQ. This CDR3 has 13 amino acids. V dropped 3 bases and J dropped 4 bases, with 7 bases sitting between them. Here the CDR3 reads CASSSFITGELFF. In nucleotides, the CDR3 is TGCGCCAGCAGCTCGTTCATCACCGGGGAGCTGTTTTTT.

This clonotype was picked up many times. The chain couples TRBV28 to TRBJ1-2; D gene uncertain. The germline V gene has CDR1 MDHEN and CDR2 SYDVKM. The CDR3 has 12 amino acids. Trimming shortened V by 6 bases and J by 4 bases, and 9 bases separated the two germline ends. In nucleotides, the CDR3 is TGTGCCAGCAGCTTAGACCGCTATGGCTACACCTTC. It encodes CASSLDRYGYTF.

Points on this clonotype: A much bigger clone sits one base away, suggesting this may be a read error. In this CDR3 the conserved last residue, phenylalanine or tryptophan, is missing, so a read error is likely. This chain joins TRBV9 and TRBJ2-5; D unclear. Germline CDR1 and CDR2: SGDLS and YYNGEE. The CDR3 spans 12 residues. V dropped 0 bases and J dropped 5 bases, with 5 bases sitting between them. The CDR3 DNA reads TGTGCCAGCAGCGTAGTCGGCGAGACCCAGTACCTC. Encoded protein: CASSVVGETQYL.

The J gene is TRBJ2-5, the V gene TRBV2; 14 nucleotides match TRBD2. With V trimmed by 9 bases and J by 5 bases, 8 bases remained unmatched. CDR1 SNHLY and CDR2 FYNNEI come from the germline V gene. This CDR3 has 15 amino acids. DNA of the CDR3: TGTGCCAGTATGACTAGCGGGGGGGCTGTTGAGACCCAGTACTTC. It yields the protein CASMTSGGAVETQYF.

This clonotype was seen ten or more times. The genes are TRBV19 and TRBJ1-3; D not resolved. Germline values: CDR1 LNHDA, CDR2 SQIVND (reference sequence). V was cut by 5 bases and J by 0 bases, with 17 bases left in between. The CDR3 spans 17 residues. Written as DNA, the CDR3 is TGTGCCAGTAGTGTCTCGCTAGACGACTTCTCTGGAAACACCATATATTTT. The encoded protein is CASSVSLDDFSGNTIYF.